The clone carrying this TCR beta chain was recorded once. The antigen remains unidentified. The draw of peripheral blood yielded ten milliliters from each donor. Together with a sample-barcoded 5' primer, a J-beta primer mix was included in a second PCR lasting about 6 to 12 cycles. Individual samples furnished no less than 3 million CDR3-containing paired-end reads apiece. Each CDR3 protein is one row after TCRdb ran MiXCR on the 5' RACE reads. The data hold 980,000 or so distinct CDR3 sequences, with 45% to 50% observed a single time. This sample was included in a study of blood T cells in healthy people across ages. Findings and caveats of the study: Strongly correlated with naive T cell percentage was TCR beta diversity. Diversity estimated from one million T cells was considered an underestimate.

The germline CDR1 and CDR2 sequences are MNHEY and SMNVEV (reference sequence). Trimming took 7 bases from V and 1 from J, leaving 13 bases between them. The CDR3 is 15 amino acids. The receptor comes from a man aged 25-40 years in good health. The sequenced material came from blood. V is TRBV27 and J is TRBJ2-2; perhaps TRBD2 as D (6 bases). The CDR3 nucleotides are TGTGCCAGCATGTTGTACGGGAGGAACACCGGGGAGCTGTTTTTT. Translated: CASMLYGRNTGELFF.